The 25 T cell receptor beta chains below all came from one sample that was sequenced in a study of STAT3 mutations in large granular lymphocyte leukemia. The study's findings and limits: Every T-cell large granular lymphocyte leukemia patient had at least one immunodominant TCR beta clonotype.

No antigen is known for these receptors. The table came from immunoSEQ multiplex PCR; TCRdb's copy has only in-frame clones and leaves some out. Here the sample spans 35,000 to 50,000 clones, around 80% being singletons. The sequencing sample was made of PBMCs. These receptors were obtained from a human donor with T large granular lymphocyte leukemia. Some clones in this sample may be carry-over from other donors' samples.

This rearrangement joins TRBV19 to TRBJ1-5; D remains unclear. Trimming removed 0 bases from V and 4 bases from J, with 10 bases in between. The CDR3 is 15 amino acids. From germline, CDR1 is LNHDA and CDR2 SQIVND (reference sequence). The CDR3 here is CASSIDVSLNQPQHF. The CDR3 bases are TGTGCCAGTAGTATAGATGTCAGCCTGAATCAGCCCCAGCATTTT.

The rearrangement uses TRBV6-1 and TRBJ1-6; 8 positions agree with TRBD1. CDR3 length: 15 amino acids. Looked up from germline, CDR1 is MNHNS and CDR2 is SASEGT. After removal of 2 bases from V and 8 bases from J, the junction contained 5 bases not matched to a gene. The CDR3 spells CASSERGQGDSPLHF. The CDR3, as DNA: TGTGCCAGCAGTGAACGTGGACAGGGAGATTCACCCCTCCACTTT.

V gene TRBV25-1 combines with J gene TRBJ2-7; 9 bases agree with TRBD1. Trimming cost V 9 bases and J 6 bases; bases outside gene matches: 9. The CDR3 runs to 13 residues. CDR1 and CDR2 from the germline V gene are MGHDK and SYGVNS. The CDR3 reads CARLGQGFVEQYV. The CDR3 DNA is TGTGCCAGACTGGGACAGGGCTTTGTCGAGCAGTACGTC.

The chain recombines TRBV5-1 with TRBJ2-4; 9 positions match TRBD1. V was pared by 4 bases and J by 10 bases, with 6 bases of the junction left unmatched. Germline V gives CDR1 SGHRS, CDR2 YFSETQ. The CDR3 consists of 13 residues. The CDR3 sequence is CASSPGQGGIQYF. CDR3 nucleotide sequence: TGCGCCAGCAGCCCGGGACAGGGAGGGATTCAGTACTTC.

The chain recombines TRBV5-1 with TRBJ2-3; TRBD1 matches at 7 bases. V lost 4 bases, J lost 3 bases, and 5 bases stayed unmatched. Germline values: CDR1 SGHRS, CDR2 YFSETQ. The CDR3 spans 14 residues. This CDR3 reads CASSHGQDTDTQYF. The DNA of the CDR3 is TGCGCCAGCAGCCACGGACAGGATACAGATACGCAGTATTTT.

This clone was found once. Here the CDR3 DNA reads TGCAGCGCCCTAGACCAGGTGGGCACTGAAGCTTTCTTT. Its translation: CSALDQVGTEAFF. The V call is TRBV29-1, the J call TRBJ1-1; D is ambiguous. This CDR3 contains 13 residues. Trimming pared 7 bases from V and 4 bases from J, leaving 16 bases between. Looked up from germline, CDR1 is SQVTM and CDR2 is ANQGSEA.

The J gene is TRBJ2-5, the V gene TRBV10-3, with a possible D match to TRBD1 (5 bases). The V end was cut by 6 bases, the J end by 5 bases, with 7 bases between. Germline CDR1 reads ENHRY; CDR2 reads SYGVKD. The CDR3 loop spans 11 amino acids. DNA for the CDR3: TGTGCCATCAGGTCAGGGGAGACCCAGTACTTC. This codes for CAIRSGETQYF.

V usage is TRBV30 and J usage is TRBJ2-5; a possible D gene is TRBD1 (5 bases). CDR3 length: 13 residues. Germline CDR1 reads GTSNPN; CDR2 reads SVGIG (reference sequence). V was shortened by 1 base and J by 6 bases, with 12 bases between the two germline ends. Here the CDR3 reads CAWSAGQGKTQYF. In DNA, the CDR3 is TGTGCCTGGAGTGCTGGCCAGGGTAAGACCCAGTACTTC.

The gene calls are TRBV28 and TRBJ1-2, with D tentatively TRBD1 (5 bases). Germline V lookup: CDR1 MDHEN, CDR2 SYDVKM. The V gene lost 2 bases and the J gene lost 7 bases, with 17 bases spanning the gap. The CDR3 sequence is 15 residues long. The CDR3 spells CASSLERGVVSGYTF. The CDR3 DNA is TGTGCCAGCAGTTTAGAACGGGGGGTCGTAAGTGGCTACACCTTC.

The chain has TRBV28 and TRBJ2-7; D is perhaps TRBD1 or TRBD2 (6 bases each). CDR1 is MDHEN, CDR2 SYDVKM, per germline. V lost 6 bases and J 5 bases, leaving 20 bases between the germline ends. The CDR3 has 15 amino acids. The CDR3 reads CASRPRKGGFNEQYF. CDR3 coding DNA: TGTGCCAGCAGGCCCCGGAAGGGGGGTTTCAACGAGCAGTACTTC.

The rearrangement links TRBV7-8 to TRBJ2-7; D ambiguous. The CDR3 runs 13 residues. Germline CDR1 SGHVS, CDR2 FQNEAQ. V was trimmed by 2 bases and J by 3 bases, leaving 8 bases between them. The CDR3 DNA is TGTGCCAGCAGCTTATCTGGCCTCTACGAGCAGTACTTC. Protein sequence: CASSLSGLYEQYF.

CDR3 in amino acids: CASSTTGTSGSQYF. In DNA, the CDR3 is TGTGCCAGCAGCACCACCGGGACTAGCGGATCGCAGTATTTT. The chain links TRBV7-2 to TRBJ2-3, with 11 nucleotides matching TRBD2. Germline trimming cut 5 bases from V and 10 bases from J; bases unmatched to any gene: 8. CDR1 and CDR2 (germline): SGHTA, FQGNSA. The CDR3 consists of 14 residues. Full variable domain (missing parts from reference TRBV7-2 and TRBJ2-3): GAGVSQSPSNKVTEKGKDVELRCDPISGHTALYWYRQSLGQGLEFLIYFQGNSAPDKSGLPSDRFSAERTGGSVSTLTIQRTQQEDSAVYLCASSTTGTSGSQYFGPGTRLTVL.

In this sample, this clone turned up once. The genes are TRBV5-1 and TRBJ2-7; 7 nucleotides agree with TRBD2. Looked up from germline, CDR1 is SGHRS and CDR2 is YFSETQ. This CDR3 is built from 14 residues. The J segment lost 6 bases and the V segment lost 4 bases, leaving 10 bases of the junction unmatched. The CDR3 protein is CASSGEGRNSEQYF. The CDR3 DNA follows: TGCGCCAGCAGCGGGGAGGGCAGGAACTCCGAGCAGTACTTC.

V gene TRBV6-5 combines with J gene TRBJ1-5; D possibly corresponds to TRBD1 (5 bases). CDR1 and CDR2 (germline): MNHEY, SVGAGI. Trimming pared 5 bases from V and 3 bases from J, leaving 8 bases between. This CDR3 spans 13 amino acids. The CDR3 sequence is CASSRDSNQPQHF. The CDR3 DNA is TGTGCCAGCAGTAGGGACTCCAATCAGCCCCAGCATTTT.

This chain joins TRBV7-9 and TRBJ2-1; TRBD2 matches at 9 bases. The V and J ends lost 3 bases and 2 bases, in that order; junction bases with no gene match: 5. The CDR3 has 16 residues. Germline CDR1 SEHNR, CDR2 FQNEAQ (reference sequence). As DNA, the CDR3 is TGTGCCAGCAGCTTTTTCCTAGCGGGGCCCTACAATGAGCAGTTCTTC. Encoded protein: CASSFFLAGPYNEQFF. Together with reference TRBV7-9 and TRBJ2-1, the CDR3 gives the full variable domain: DTGVSQNPRHKITKRGQNVTFRCDPISEHNRLYWYRQTLGQGPEFLTYFQNEAQLEKSRLLSDRFSAERPKGSFSTLEIQRTEQGDSAMYLCASSFFLAGPYNEQFFGPGTRLTVL.

V usage is TRBV20-1 and J usage is TRBJ1-5; D gene unclear. The germline V gene has CDR1 DFQATT and CDR2 SNEGSKA (reference sequence). The CDR3 has 11 residues. V was clipped by 3 bases and J by 10 bases, with 10 bases between them. Here the CDR3 reads CSASAGEPQHF. The CDR3 region has the DNA TGCAGTGCTAGTGCAGGTGAACCCCAGCATTTT.

V is TRBV29-1 and J is TRBJ2-1; no clear D gene. Germline V gene data show CDR1 as SQVTM and CDR2 as ANQGSEA. V dropped 8 bases and J dropped 0 bases, with 8 bases sitting between them. The CDR3 length is 12 residues. CDR3 coding DNA: TGCAGCCTAAGAAGCTCCTACAATGAGCAGTTCTTC. Translating it yields CSLRSSYNEQFF.

The V call is TRBV28, the J call TRBJ2-3; D might be TRBD1 (6 bases). The V end lost 4 bases, the J end lost 2 bases, and 16 bases lay between the germline ends. Germline-derived CDR1 and CDR2 are MDHEN and SYDVKM. This CDR3 is 16 amino acids long. CDR3 DNA sequence: TGTGCCAGCAGTTCCCTCTGGGGGCCCTCCACAGATACGCAGTATTTT. Translation: CASSSLWGPSTDTQYF.

In its sample, this clone was seen a few times. CDR3 sequence reads: CASSHDRGGSPGFF. The CDR3 DNA reads TGTGCCAGTAGTCATGACAGGGGCGGCAGTCCTGGTTTCTTT. This chain uses TRBV19 with TRBJ1-1; 8 bases line up with TRBD1. This CDR3 spans 14 amino acids. Trimming took 5 bases from V and 13 from J; bases not matched to a gene: 15. CDR1 is LNHDA, CDR2 SQIVND, per germline (reference sequence).

The chain combines TRBV2 with TRBJ1-5; D is possibly TRBD1 (5 bases). The germline V and J ends were trimmed by 6 bases and 2 bases, with 11 bases remaining between them. Per germline, CDR1 SNHLY and CDR2 FYNNEI. This CDR3 has 14 residues. CDR3 sequence (DNA): TGTGCCAGCAGGGGGCAGCGACGCAATCAGCCCCAGCATTTT. Translated, it gives CASRGQRRNQPQHF.

This clone was seen once. This chain uses TRBV5-5 with TRBJ1-1; no reliable D call. The length of the CDR3 is 13 residues. The V end was cut by 2 bases, the J end by 3 bases, with 8 bases between. Germline V gene sequence: CDR1 SGHKS, CDR2 YYEKEE (reference sequence). The CDR3 nucleotides are TGTGCCAGCAGCTTTACAATTTACACTGAAGCTTTCTTT. The encoded protein is CASSFTIYTEAFF.

The V and J genes are TRBV6-5 and TRBJ2-2; 10 bases map to TRBD1. Losses at the gene ends were 5 bases for V and 4 bases for J; bases not matched to a gene: 1. This CDR3 is 14 amino acids long. CDR1 and CDR2 from the germline V gene are MNHEY and SVGAGI. The CDR3 DNA reads as TGTGCCAGCAGTAGGACAGGGGGCACCGGGGAGCTGTTTTTT. Translated: CASSRTGGTGELFF.

V usage is TRBV18 and J usage is TRBJ1-5; a weak D match, TRBD1 (6 bases). Germline values: CDR1 KGHSH, CDR2 LQKENI. V lost 4 bases and J lost 7, with 14 bases in between. This CDR3 is 14 amino acids long. The CDR3 DNA sequence: TGTGCCAGCTCACGCCGGACAGAAACCCAGCCCCAGCATTTT. This encodes CASSRRTETQPQHF.

The chain couples TRBV27 to TRBJ1-2; perhaps TRBD1 as D (5 bases). Trimming took off 6 bases at V and 2 bases at J, with 10 bases between the two ends. The CDR3 is 13 residues long. CDR1 is MNHEY, CDR2 SMNVEV, per germline (reference sequence). The CDR3 sequence is CASRQEGNYGYTF. DNA for the CDR3: TGTGCCAGCAGACAGGAGGGGAACTATGGCTACACCTTC.

This clone was seen more than once but under ten times. The rearrangement links TRBV7-2 to TRBJ2-7; 12 nucleotides match TRBD1. The ends lost 2 bases at V and 5 bases at J; junction bases unmatched: 4. The CDR3 is 15 residues long. Germline values: CDR1 SGHTA, CDR2 FQGNSA. CDR3 sequence (DNA): TGTGCCAGCAGCTTATCCGGGACAGGGGGCCACGAGCAGTACTTC. This sequence encodes CASSLSGTGGHEQYF.